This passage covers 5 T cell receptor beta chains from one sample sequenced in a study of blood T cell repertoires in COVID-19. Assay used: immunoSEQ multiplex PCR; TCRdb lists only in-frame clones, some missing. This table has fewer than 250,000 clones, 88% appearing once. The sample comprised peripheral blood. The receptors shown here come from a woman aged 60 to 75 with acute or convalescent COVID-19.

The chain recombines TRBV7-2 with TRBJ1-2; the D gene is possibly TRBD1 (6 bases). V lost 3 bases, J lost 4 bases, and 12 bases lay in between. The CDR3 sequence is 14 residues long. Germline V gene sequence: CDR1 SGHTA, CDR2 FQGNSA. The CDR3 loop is CASSFNRAGYGYTF. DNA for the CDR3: TGTGCCAGCAGCTTTAACAGGGCTGGCTATGGCTACACCTTC.

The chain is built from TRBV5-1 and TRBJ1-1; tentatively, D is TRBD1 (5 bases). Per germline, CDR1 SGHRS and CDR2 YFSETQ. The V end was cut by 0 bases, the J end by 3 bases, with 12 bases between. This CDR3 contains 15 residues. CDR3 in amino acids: CASSLGLQGYTEAFF. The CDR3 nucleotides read TGCGCCAGCAGCTTGGGCCTTCAGGGTTACACTGAAGCTTTCTTT.

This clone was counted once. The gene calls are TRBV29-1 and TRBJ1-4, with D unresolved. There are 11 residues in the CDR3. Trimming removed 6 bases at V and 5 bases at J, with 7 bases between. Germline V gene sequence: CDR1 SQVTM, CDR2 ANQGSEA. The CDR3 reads CSVEENEKLFF. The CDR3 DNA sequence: TGCAGCGTCGAGGAGAATGAAAAACTGTTTTTT.

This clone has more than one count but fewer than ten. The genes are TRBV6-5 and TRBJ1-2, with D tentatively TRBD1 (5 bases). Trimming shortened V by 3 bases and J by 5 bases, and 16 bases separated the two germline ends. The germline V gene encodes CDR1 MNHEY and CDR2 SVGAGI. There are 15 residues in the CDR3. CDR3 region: CASSYQSRGTYGYTF. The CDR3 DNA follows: TGTGCCAGCAGTTATCAGAGTAGGGGTACATATGGCTACACCTTC.

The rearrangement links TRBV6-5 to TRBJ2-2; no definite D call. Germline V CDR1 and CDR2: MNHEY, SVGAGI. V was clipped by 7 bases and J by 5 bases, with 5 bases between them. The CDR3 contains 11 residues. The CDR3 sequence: CASMATGELFF. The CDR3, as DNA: TGTGCCAGCATGGCTACCGGGGAGCTGTTTTTT.